Given below is one T cell receptor beta chain in context. Its antigen is not identified. The V end was cut by 6 bases, the J end by 5 bases, with 13 bases between. The CDR3 runs to 13 residues. The germline V gene encodes CDR1 SQVTM and CDR2 ANQGSEA. The assay was immunoSEQ multiplex PCR, and TCRdb's table has in-frame clones only and misses some. The table includes some 450,000 clones, 90% detected once. Specified treatment: some 20 received Ad26.COV2.S at low or high dose, single or two shots; about 5 received placebo; per-sample allocation not given. After the first vaccine or placebo injection, samples were drawn on day 63. Within Boston, the person who donated was an adult of 18-55 years. This record belongs to a study of Ad26.COV2.S vaccination and SARS-CoV-2 variants. At the level of the study: By the intramuscular route, Ad26.COV2.S was given once, or twice 56 days apart. Study-wide findings and caveats: Breadth, reportedly substantial, characterized the spike-specific CD8+ and CD4+ T cell responses after vaccination.

The material sequenced was peripheral blood, taken in a trial of Ad26.COV2.S vaccine versus placebo. This TCR came from a person aged 18 to 59 who received the Ad26.COV2.S COVID-19 vaccine or a placebo. The chain combines TRBV29-1 with TRBJ1-4; no definite D call. In nucleotides, the CDR3 is TGCAGCGTCCTCGTTAACGCGAATGAAAAACTGTTTTTT. It encodes CSVLVNANEKLFF.